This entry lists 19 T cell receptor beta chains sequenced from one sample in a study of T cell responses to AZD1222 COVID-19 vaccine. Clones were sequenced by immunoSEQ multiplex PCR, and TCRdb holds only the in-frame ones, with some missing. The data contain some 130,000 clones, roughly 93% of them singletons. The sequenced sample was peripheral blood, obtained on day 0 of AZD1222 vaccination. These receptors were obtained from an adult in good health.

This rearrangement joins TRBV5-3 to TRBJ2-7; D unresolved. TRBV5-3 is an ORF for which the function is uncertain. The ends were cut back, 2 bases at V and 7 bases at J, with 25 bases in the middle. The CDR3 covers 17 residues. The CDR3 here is CARSLPTDPTRSREQYF. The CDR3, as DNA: TGTGCCAGAAGCTTACCCACAGACCCGACCCGTTCTAGGGAGCAGTACTTC.

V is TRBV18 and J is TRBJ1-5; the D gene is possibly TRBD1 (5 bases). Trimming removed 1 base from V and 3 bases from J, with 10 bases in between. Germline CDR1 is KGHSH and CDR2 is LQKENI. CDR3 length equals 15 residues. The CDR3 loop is CASSPLSGTNQPQHF. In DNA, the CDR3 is TGTGCCAGCTCACCACTATCAGGGACCAATCAGCCCCAGCATTTT.

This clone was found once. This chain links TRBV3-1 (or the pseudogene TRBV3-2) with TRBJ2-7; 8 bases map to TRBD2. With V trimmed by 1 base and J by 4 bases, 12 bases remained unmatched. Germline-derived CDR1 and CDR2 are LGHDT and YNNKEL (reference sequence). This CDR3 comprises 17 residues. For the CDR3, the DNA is TGTGCCAGCAGCCAAGTTACCCGAGCGGGAGTAGAGTACGAGCAGTACTTC. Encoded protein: CASSQVTRAGVEYEQYF.

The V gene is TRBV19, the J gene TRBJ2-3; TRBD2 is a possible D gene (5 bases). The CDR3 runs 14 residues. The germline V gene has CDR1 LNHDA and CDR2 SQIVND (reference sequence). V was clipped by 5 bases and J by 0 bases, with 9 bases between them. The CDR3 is CASSRRASTDTQYF. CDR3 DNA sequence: TGTGCCAGTAGTCGGCGGGCGAGCACAGATACGCAGTATTTT.

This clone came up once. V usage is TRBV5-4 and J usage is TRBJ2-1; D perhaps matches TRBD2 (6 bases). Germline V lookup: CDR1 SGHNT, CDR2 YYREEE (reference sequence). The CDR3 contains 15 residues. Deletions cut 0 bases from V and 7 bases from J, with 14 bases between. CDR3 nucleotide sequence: TGTGCCAGCAGCTTGGGCCCCCGGGAGCCTAATGAGCAGTTCTTC. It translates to CASSLGPREPNEQFF. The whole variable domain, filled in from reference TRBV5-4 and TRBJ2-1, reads ETGVTQSPTHLIKTRGQQVTLRCSSQSGHNTVSWYQQALGQGPQFIFQYYREEENGRGNFPPRFSGLQFPNYSSELNVNALELDDSALYLCASSLGPREPNEQFFGPGTRLTVL.

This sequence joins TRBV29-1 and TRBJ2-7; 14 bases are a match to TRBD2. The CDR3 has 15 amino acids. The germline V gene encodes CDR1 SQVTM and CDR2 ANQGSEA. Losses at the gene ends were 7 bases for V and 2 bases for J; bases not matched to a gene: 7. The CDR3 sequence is CSAGTSGSLAYEQYF. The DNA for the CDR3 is TGCAGCGCCGGGACTAGCGGGAGTCTAGCCTACGAGCAGTACTTC.

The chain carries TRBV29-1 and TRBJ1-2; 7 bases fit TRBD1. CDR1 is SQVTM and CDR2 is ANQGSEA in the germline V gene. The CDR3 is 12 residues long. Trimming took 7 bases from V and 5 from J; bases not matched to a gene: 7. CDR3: CSAGQASYGYTF. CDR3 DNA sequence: TGCAGCGCCGGACAGGCGTCGTATGGCTACACCTTC.

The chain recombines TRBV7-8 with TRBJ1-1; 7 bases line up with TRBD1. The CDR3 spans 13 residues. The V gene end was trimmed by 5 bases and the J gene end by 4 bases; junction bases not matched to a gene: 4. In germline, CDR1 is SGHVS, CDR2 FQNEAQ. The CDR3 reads CASSNRGFTEAFF. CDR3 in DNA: TGTGCCAGCAGCAACAGGGGATTCACTGAAGCTTTCTTT.

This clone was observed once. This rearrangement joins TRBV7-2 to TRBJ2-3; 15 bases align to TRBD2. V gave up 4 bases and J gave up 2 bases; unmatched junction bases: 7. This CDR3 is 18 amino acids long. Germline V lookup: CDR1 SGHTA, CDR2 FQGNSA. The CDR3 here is CASSSGLAGGILTDTQYF. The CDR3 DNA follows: TGTGCCAGCAGCTCCGGACTAGCGGGAGGGATTCTCACAGATACGCAGTATTTT.

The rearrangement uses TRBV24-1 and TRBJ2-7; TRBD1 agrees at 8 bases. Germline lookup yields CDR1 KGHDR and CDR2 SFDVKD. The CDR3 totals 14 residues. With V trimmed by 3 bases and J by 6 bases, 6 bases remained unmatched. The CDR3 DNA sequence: TGTGCCACCAGTGATCCTTGGACAGGGAGCGAGCAGTACTTC. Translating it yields CATSDPWTGSEQYF.

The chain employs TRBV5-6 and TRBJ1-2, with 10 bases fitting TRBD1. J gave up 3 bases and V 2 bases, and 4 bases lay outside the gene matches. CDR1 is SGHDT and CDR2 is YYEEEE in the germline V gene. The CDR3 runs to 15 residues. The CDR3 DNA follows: TGTGCCAGCAGCTTACCGGGACAGGGGTACTATGGCTACACCTTC. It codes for CASSLPGQGYYGYTF.

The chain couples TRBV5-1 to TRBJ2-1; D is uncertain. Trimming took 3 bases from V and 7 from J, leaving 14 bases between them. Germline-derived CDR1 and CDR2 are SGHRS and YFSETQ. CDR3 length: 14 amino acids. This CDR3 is CASSYLVETNEQFF. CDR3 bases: TGCGCCAGCAGCTACCTAGTCGAGACTAATGAGCAGTTCTTC.

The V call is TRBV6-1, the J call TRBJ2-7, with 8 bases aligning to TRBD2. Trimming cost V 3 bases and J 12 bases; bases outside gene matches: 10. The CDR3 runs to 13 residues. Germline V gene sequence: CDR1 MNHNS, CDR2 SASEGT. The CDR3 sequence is CASSEPGLVLSYF. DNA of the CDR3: TGTGCCAGCAGTGAGCCGGGACTAGTGCTCTCGTACTTC.

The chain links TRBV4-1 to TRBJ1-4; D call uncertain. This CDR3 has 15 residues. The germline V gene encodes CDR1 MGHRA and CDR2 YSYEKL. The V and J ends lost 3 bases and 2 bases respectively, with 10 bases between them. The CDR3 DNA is TGCGCCAGCAGCCACCGGTCGGGGACTAATGAAAAACTGTTTTTT. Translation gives CASSHRSGTNEKLFF.

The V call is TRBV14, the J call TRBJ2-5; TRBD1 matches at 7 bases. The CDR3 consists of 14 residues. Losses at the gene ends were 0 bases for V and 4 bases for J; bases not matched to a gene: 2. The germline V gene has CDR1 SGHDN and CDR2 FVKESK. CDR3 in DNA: TGTGCCAGCAGCCAAGAAGCAGGGGGAGAGACCCAGTACTTC. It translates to CASSQEAGGETQYF.

The CDR3 nucleotides read TGTGCCAGCAGCTTAACGTCTTCGGGAGCCTCTGGAAACACCATATATTTT. It encodes CASSLTSSGASGNTIYF. V gene TRBV7-3 combines with J gene TRBJ1-3; D gene uncertain. Trimming removed 0 bases from V and 0 bases from J, with 12 bases in between. Germline V gives CDR1 SGHTA, CDR2 FQGTGA. This CDR3 contains 17 residues.

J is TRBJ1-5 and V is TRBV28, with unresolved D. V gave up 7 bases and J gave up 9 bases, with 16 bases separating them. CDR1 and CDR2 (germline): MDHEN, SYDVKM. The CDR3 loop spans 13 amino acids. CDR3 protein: CASTDFPDPPQHF. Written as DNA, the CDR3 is TGTGCCAGCACCGATTTCCCGGATCCGCCCCAGCATTTT. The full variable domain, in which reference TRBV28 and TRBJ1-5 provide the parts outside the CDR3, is DVKVTQSSRYLVKRTGEKVFLECVQDMDHENMFWYRQDPGLGLRLIYFSYDVKMKEKGDIPEGYSVSREKKERFSLILESASTNQTSMYLCASTDFPDPPQHFGDGTRLSIL.

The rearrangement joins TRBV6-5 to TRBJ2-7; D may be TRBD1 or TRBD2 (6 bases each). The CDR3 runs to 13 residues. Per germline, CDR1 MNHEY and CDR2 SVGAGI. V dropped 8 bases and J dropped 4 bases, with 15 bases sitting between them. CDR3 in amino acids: CASCRGTLYEQYF. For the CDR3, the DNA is TGTGCCAGCTGCCGGGGGACACTATACGAGCAGTACTTC.

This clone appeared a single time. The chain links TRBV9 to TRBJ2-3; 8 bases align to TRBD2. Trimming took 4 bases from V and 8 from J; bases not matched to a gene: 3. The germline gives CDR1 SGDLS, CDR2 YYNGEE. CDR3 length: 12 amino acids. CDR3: CASSPREGTQYF. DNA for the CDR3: TGTGCCAGCAGCCCCCGGGAGGGTACGCAGTATTTT.